This passage covers 21 T cell receptor beta chains from one sample sequenced in a study of blood T cell repertoires in COVID-19. Assay used: immunoSEQ multiplex PCR; TCRdb lists only in-frame clones, some missing. The sample includes about 170,000 clones, roughly 80% of them seen just once. The sequenced sample consisted of peripheral blood. The receptors derive from a woman of 80 years or more with acute or convalescent COVID-19.

The gene calls are TRBV19 and TRBJ1-5, with D possibly TRBD1 on 5 matching bases. V lost 5 bases, J lost 9 bases, and 14 bases lay in between. This CDR3 is 13 amino acids long. In germline, CDR1 is LNHDA, CDR2 SQIVND (reference sequence). CDR3 bases: TGTGCCAGTAGTTCCCAGGGTCGTCTGCCCCAGCATTTT. As protein: CASSSQGRLPQHF.

CDR3 amino acids: CASSQGAGGQNIQYF. Written as DNA, the CDR3 is TGTGCCAGCAGCCAAGGAGCGGGAGGTCAAAACATTCAGTACTTC. The chain employs TRBV3-1 (or the pseudogene TRBV3-2) and TRBJ2-4; 9 nucleotides match TRBD2. CDR3 size: 15 residues. Germline V gene data show CDR1 as LGHDT and CDR2 as YNNKEL (reference sequence). With V trimmed by 1 base and J by 5 bases, 3 bases remained unmatched.

The chain couples TRBV6-5 to TRBJ2-7, with D possibly TRBD2 on 5 matching bases. CDR3 length equals 13 residues. The V and J ends lost 0 bases and 6 bases respectively, with 9 bases between them. Germline V CDR1 and CDR2: MNHEY, SVGAGI. This CDR3 reads CASSYSRVLEQYF. The CDR3 DNA reads as TGTGCCAGCAGTTACTCGCGGGTGCTCGAGCAGTACTTC.

V usage is TRBV4-3 and J usage is TRBJ1-2; D is perhaps TRBD1 (6 bases). Trimming took off 4 bases at V and 2 bases at J, with 14 bases between the two ends. The CDR3 has 15 amino acids. Germline-derived CDR1 and CDR2 are LGHNA and YSLEER. This CDR3 reads CASSPRGGANYGYTF. The CDR3 DNA reads TGCGCCAGCAGCCCTAGGGGGGGGGCGAACTATGGCTACACCTTC.

This clone was seen just once. This chain connects TRBV11-3 to TRBJ2-6; D unclear. Germline-derived CDR1 and CDR2 are SGHNT and YENEEA. There are 13 residues in the CDR3. The germline V and J ends were trimmed by 6 bases and 1 base, with 4 bases remaining between them. The CDR3 nucleotides read TGTGCCAGCAGTAAATCTGGGGCCAACGTCCTGACTTTC. It specifies CASSKSGANVLTF.

In this sample, this clone turned up a few times. The rearrangement uses TRBV27 and TRBJ1-1, with D unresolved. The V and J ends lost 3 bases and 4 bases respectively, with 9 bases between them. CDR1 is MNHEY, CDR2 SMNVEV, per germline (reference sequence). This CDR3 contains 13 residues. CDR3 DNA: TGTGCCAGCAGTTTCCGGGAATCCACTGAAGCTTTCTTT. This translates into CASSFRESTEAFF.

J is TRBJ2-5 and V is TRBV24-1; D unclear. CDR3 length: 11 amino acids. The V gene lost 7 bases and the J gene lost 4 bases, with 6 bases spanning the gap. In germline, CDR1 is KGHDR, CDR2 SFDVKD. CDR3 region: CATRSGETQYF. The CDR3 DNA reads TGTGCCACCAGATCGGGAGAGACCCAGTACTTC.

V is TRBV28 and J is TRBJ1-1; TRBD1 agrees at 7 bases. This CDR3 spans 14 amino acids. Germline lookup yields CDR1 MDHEN and CDR2 SYDVKM. The J segment lost 9 bases and the V segment lost 5 bases, leaving 12 bases of the junction unmatched. The DNA of the CDR3 is TGTGCCAGCAGTCTAAGGGATCGACAGGGTAAAGCTTTCTTT. It yields the protein CASSLRDRQGKAFF. Based on the CDR3 plus reference TRBV28 and TRBJ1-1, the full variable domain is DVKVTQSSRYLVKRTGEKVFLECVQDMDHENMFWYRQDPGLGLRLIYFSYDVKMKEKGDIPEGYSVSREKKERFSLILESASTNQTSMYLCASSLRDRQGKAFFGQGTRLTVV.

The chain recombines TRBV7-9 with TRBJ2-5; 7 bases map to TRBD1. This CDR3 has 13 residues. V trimming: 3 bases; J trimming: 3 bases; junction bases outside the gene matches: 1. CDR1 and CDR2 (germline): SEHNR, FQNEAQ (reference sequence). The CDR3 nucleotides are TGTGCCAGCAGCTTCACAGGGGAAGAGACCCAGTACTTC. It is translated as CASSFTGEETQYF.

J is TRBJ1-1 and V is TRBV5-1, with D tentatively TRBD1 (6 bases). V was clipped by 0 bases and J by 2 bases, with 14 bases between them. CDR3 length equals 16 residues. Germline CDR1 reads SGHRS; CDR2 reads YFSETQ. The CDR3 protein is CASSLGAGVRNTEAFF. The CDR3, as DNA: TGCGCCAGCAGCTTGGGGGCAGGGGTAAGAAACACTGAAGCTTTCTTT.

The chain employs TRBV7-7 and TRBJ2-7; 10 positions agree with TRBD1. V was clipped by 5 bases and J by 7 bases; unmatched bases: 11. The CDR3 covers 15 residues. Germline values: CDR1 SSHAT, CDR2 FNYEAQ (reference sequence). The chain's CDR3 is CASSPPGTGVREQYF. DNA for the CDR3: TGTGCCAGCAGCCCCCCCGGGACAGGGGTAAGGGAGCAGTACTTC.

The genes are TRBV14 and TRBJ1-2; D unclear. V was cut by 1 base and J by 5 bases, with 17 bases left in between. Germline V gene sequence: CDR1 SGHDN, CDR2 FVKESK. The CDR3 totals 16 residues. The CDR3 sequence: CASSQGAGSPEYGYTF. CDR3 bases: TGTGCCAGCAGCCAAGGGGCGGGGAGCCCGGAATATGGCTACACCTTC.

The chain links TRBV30 to TRBJ1-2; 10 bases are shared with TRBD1. The V segment lost 2 bases and the J segment 7 bases; nucleotides outside the gene matches: 16. The CDR3 consists of 17 residues. Germline CDR1 reads GTSNPN; CDR2 reads SVGIG (reference sequence). The CDR3: CAWSPGTGDPSAGGYTF. In DNA, the CDR3 is TGTGCCTGGAGTCCAGGGACAGGGGATCCCTCCGCCGGTGGCTACACCTTC.

The rearrangement uses TRBV21-1 and TRBJ1-3. TRBV21-1 is marked as a pseudogene. CDR3 length: 15 residues. The CDR3 protein is CASSKVGTGDRSIYF. The CDR3 nucleotides read TGTGCCAGCAGCAAAGTAGGGACGGGAGATAGGTCCATATATTTT.

This clone appeared a single time. The rearrangement joins TRBV5-1 to TRBJ2-3; D is possibly TRBD2 (5 bases). Trimming took off 0 bases at V and 0 bases at J, with 11 bases between the two ends. Germline V gene data show CDR1 as SGHRS and CDR2 as YFSETQ. The CDR3 covers 16 residues. CDR3 amino acids: CASSLAMGGSTDTQYF. Here the CDR3 DNA reads TGCGCCAGCAGCTTGGCCATGGGCGGGAGCACAGATACGCAGTATTTT.

This chain joins TRBV28 and TRBJ2-1, with a tentative D call TRBD2 (5 bases). The V end was cut by 4 bases, the J end by 6 bases, with 16 bases between. The germline CDR1 and CDR2 sequences are MDHEN and SYDVKM. The CDR3 consists of 15 residues. CDR3 coding DNA: TGTGCCAGCAGTTACGCGGGCCAAGAAAGCAATGAGCAGTTCTTC. Protein product: CASSYAGQESNEQFF. Combining the CDR3 with reference TRBV28 and TRBJ2-1 gives the whole variable domain DVKVTQSSRYLVKRTGEKVFLECVQDMDHENMFWYRQDPGLGLRLIYFSYDVKMKEKGDIPEGYSVSREKKERFSLILESASTNQTSMYLCASSYAGQESNEQFFGPGTRLTVL.

V is TRBV5-6 and J is TRBJ1-5; no clear D. V gave up 0 bases and J gave up 3 bases, with 7 bases separating them. Germline CDR1 is SGHDT and CDR2 is YYEEEE. The CDR3 contains 14 residues. CDR3 nucleotide sequence: TGTGCCAGCAGCTTGGGGCAGTACAATCAGCCCCAGCATTTT. As protein: CASSLGQYNQPQHF.

This rearrangement joins TRBV4-3 to TRBJ2-2, with 7 bases fitting TRBD2. This CDR3 contains 16 residues. Germline CDR1 and CDR2: LGHNA and YSLEER. The V and J ends lost 0 bases and 0 bases, in that order; junction bases with no gene match: 1. CDR3 amino acids: CASSQDLAANTGELFF. For the CDR3, the DNA is TGCGCCAGCAGCCAAGATCTAGCGGCGAACACCGGGGAGCTGTTTTTT.

The rearrangement uses TRBV6-5 and TRBJ1-2, with D hard to call. This CDR3 is built from 14 residues. Germline CDR1 is MNHEY and CDR2 is SVGAGI. V lost 1 base and J 3 bases, leaving 9 bases between the germline ends. The CDR3 spells CASSYYGGYYGYTF. CDR3 sequence (DNA): TGTGCCAGCAGTTACTACGGAGGATACTATGGCTACACCTTC.

The chain has TRBV19 and TRBJ1-2; tentative D call: TRBD1 (5 bases). This CDR3 is built from 15 residues. Germline lookup yields CDR1 LNHDA and CDR2 SQIVND (reference sequence). Trimming took off 3 bases at V and 3 bases at J, with 14 bases between the two ends. The CDR3: CASSIMEGIYYGYTF. In nucleotides, the CDR3 is TGTGCCAGTAGTATTATGGAGGGGATCTACTATGGCTACACCTTC.

The chain couples TRBV20-1 to TRBJ2-3; TRBD2 is a possible D gene (6 bases). Trimming took off 3 bases at V and 14 bases at J, with 15 bases between the two ends. The length of the CDR3 is 11 residues. CDR1 is DFQATT and CDR2 is SNEGSKA in the germline V gene (reference sequence). The CDR3 loop is CSASERLARYF. In nucleotides, the CDR3 is TGCAGTGCTAGTGAGCGGCTAGCGAGGTATTTT.